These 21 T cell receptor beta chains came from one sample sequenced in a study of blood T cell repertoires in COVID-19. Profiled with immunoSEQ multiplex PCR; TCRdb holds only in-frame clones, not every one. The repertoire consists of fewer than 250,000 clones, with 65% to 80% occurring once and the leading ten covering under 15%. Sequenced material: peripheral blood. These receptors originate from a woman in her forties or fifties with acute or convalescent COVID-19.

The CDR3, as DNA: TGTGCCAGCAGCCGGGACACCCTCTACGAGCAGTACTTC. This sequence encodes CASSRDTLYEQYF. V is TRBV6-5 and J is TRBJ2-7, with D maybe TRBD1 (6 bases). There are 13 residues in the CDR3. V dropped 6 bases and J dropped 3 bases, with 12 bases sitting between them. Germline CDR1 is MNHEY and CDR2 is SVGAGI.

The CDR3 DNA sequence: TGTGCCAGCAGCCCCGACAGGGGGCCCTACAATGAGCAGTTCTTC. Encoded protein: CASSPDRGPYNEQFF. The rearrangement joins TRBV7-2 to TRBJ2-1, with 10 positions matching TRBD1. The CDR3 runs 15 residues. Germline V gene sequence: CDR1 SGHTA, CDR2 FQGNSA. With V trimmed by 5 bases and J by 2 bases, 3 bases remained unmatched.

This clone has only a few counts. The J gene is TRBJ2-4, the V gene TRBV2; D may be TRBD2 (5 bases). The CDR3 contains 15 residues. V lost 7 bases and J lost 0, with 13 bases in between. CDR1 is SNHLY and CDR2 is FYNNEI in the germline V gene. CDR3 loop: CASMEARLAKNIQYF. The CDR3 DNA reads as TGTGCCAGCATGGAGGCCCGACTAGCCAAAAACATTCAGTACTTC.

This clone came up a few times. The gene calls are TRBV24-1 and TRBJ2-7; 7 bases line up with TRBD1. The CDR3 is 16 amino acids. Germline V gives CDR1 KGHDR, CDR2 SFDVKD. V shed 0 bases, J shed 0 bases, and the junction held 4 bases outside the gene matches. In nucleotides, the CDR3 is TGTGCCACCAGTGATTTGACCAGGACAGGCTCCTACGAGCAGTACTTC. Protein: CATSDLTRTGSYEQYF.

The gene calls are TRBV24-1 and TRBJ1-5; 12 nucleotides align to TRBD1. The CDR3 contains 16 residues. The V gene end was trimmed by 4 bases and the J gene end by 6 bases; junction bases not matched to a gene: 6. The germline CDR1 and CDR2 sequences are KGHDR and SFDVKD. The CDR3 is CATSESGTGGFQPQHF. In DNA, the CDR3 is TGTGCCACCAGTGAATCCGGGACAGGGGGCTTTCAGCCCCAGCATTTT.

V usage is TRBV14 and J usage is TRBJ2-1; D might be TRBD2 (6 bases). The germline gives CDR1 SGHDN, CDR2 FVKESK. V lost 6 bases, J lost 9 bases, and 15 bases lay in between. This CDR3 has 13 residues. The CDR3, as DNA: TGTGCCAGCAGTCGACTCCCCGGGGGTGAGCAGTTCTTC. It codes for CASSRLPGGEQFF.

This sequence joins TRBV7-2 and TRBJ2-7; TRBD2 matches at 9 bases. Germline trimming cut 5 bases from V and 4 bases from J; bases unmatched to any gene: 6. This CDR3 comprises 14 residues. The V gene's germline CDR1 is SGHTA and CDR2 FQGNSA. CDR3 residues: CASSPAGGQYEQYF. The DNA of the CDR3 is TGTGCCAGCAGCCCAGCGGGAGGACAATACGAGCAGTACTTC.

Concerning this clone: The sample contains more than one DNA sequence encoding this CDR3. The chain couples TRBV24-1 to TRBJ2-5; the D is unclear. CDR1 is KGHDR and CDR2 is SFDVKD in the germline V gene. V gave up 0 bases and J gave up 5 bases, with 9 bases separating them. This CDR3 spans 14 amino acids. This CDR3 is CATSDLRGGETQYF. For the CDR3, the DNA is TGTGCCACCAGTGATTTGCGAGGTGGGGAGACCCAGTACTTC.

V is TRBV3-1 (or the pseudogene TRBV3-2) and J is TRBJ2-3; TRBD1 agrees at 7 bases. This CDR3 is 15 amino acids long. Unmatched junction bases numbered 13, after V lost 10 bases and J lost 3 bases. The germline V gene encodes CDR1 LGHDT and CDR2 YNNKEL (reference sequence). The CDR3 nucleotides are TGTGCCACCACCCGGGGACAGAGTAGTACAGATACGCAGTATTTT. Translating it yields CATTRGQSSTDTQYF.

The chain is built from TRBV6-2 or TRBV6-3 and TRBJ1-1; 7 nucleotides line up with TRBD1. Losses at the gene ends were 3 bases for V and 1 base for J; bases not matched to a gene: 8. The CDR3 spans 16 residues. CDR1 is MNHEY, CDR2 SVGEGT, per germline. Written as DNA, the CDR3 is TGTGCCAGCAGTTATGCCTTTGACAGGGAGAACACTGAAGCTTTCTTT. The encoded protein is CASSYAFDRENTEAFF.

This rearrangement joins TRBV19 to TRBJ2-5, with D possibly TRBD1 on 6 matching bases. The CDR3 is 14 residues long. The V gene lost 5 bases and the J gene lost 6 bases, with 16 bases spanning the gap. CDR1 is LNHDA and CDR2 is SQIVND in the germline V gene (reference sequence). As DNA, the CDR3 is TGTGCCAGTAGTGCTAAGACAGGTGGGAAGACCCAGTACTTC. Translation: CASSAKTGGKTQYF.

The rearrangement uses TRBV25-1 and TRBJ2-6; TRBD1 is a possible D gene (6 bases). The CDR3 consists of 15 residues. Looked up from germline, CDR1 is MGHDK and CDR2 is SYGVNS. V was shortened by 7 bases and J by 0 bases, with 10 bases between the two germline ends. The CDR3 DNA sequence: TGTGCCAGCAAGGGGGTCTCCTCTGGGGCCAACGTCCTGACTTTC. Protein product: CASKGVSSGANVLTF.

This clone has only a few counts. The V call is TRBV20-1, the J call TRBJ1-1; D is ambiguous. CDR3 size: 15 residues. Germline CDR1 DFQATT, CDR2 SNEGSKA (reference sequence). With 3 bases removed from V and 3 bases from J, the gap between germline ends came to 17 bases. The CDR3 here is CSASSEMWVDTEAFF. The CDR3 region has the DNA TGCAGTGCTAGTTCGGAGATGTGGGTGGACACTGAAGCTTTCTTT.

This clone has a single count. CDR3 sequence reads: CAWSLPGHEKLFF. CDR3 DNA sequence: TGTGCCTGGAGTCTCCCGGGACACGAAAAACTGTTTTTT. The V call is TRBV30, the J call TRBJ1-4; tentative D call: TRBD1 (6 bases). Trimming removed 2 bases from V and 8 bases from J, with 12 bases in between. Germline V gene lookup returns CDR1 GTSNPN and CDR2 SVGIG (reference sequence). The CDR3 runs to 13 residues.

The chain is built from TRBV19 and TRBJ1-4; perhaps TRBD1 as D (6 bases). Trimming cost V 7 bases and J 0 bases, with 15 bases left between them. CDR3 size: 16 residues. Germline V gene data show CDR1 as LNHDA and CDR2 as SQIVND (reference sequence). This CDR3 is CASISGTPATNEKLFF. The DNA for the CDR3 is TGTGCCAGTATCTCCGGGACACCCGCAACTAATGAAAAACTGTTTTTT. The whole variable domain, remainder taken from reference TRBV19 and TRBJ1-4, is DGGITQSPKYLFRKEGQNVTLSCEQNLNHDAMYWYRQDPGQGLRLIYYSQIVNDFQKGDIAEGYSVSREKKESFPLTVTSAQKNPTAFYLCASISGTPATNEKLFFGSGTQLSVL.

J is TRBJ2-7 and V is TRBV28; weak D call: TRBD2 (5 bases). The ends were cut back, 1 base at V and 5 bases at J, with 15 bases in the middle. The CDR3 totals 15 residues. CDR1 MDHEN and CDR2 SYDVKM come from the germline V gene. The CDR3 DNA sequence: TGTGCCAGCAGTTTATCGGGCCCTAGCCGGAACGAGCAGTACTTC. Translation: CASSLSGPSRNEQYF.

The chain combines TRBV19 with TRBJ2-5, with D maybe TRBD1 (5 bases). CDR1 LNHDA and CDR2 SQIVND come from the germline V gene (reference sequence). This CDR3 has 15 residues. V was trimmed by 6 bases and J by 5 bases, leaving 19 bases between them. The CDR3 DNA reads TGTGCCAGTAGGGATAGACAGTTTCCAGGGGAGACCCAGTACTTC. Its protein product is CASRDRQFPGETQYF.

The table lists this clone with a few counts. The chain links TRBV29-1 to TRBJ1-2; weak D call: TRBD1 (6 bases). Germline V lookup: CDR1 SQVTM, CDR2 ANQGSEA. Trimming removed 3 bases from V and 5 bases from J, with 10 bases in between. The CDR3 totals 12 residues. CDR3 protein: CSVDPGDYGYTF. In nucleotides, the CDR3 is TGCAGCGTTGACCCAGGGGATTATGGCTACACCTTC.

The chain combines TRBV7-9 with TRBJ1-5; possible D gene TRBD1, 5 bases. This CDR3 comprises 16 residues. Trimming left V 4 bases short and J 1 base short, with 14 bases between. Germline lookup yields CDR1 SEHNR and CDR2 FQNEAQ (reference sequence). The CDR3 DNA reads TGTGCCAGCAGCTCCTGGCAGGGCTTAAGCAATCAGCCCCAGCATTTT. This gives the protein CASSSWQGLSNQPQHF.

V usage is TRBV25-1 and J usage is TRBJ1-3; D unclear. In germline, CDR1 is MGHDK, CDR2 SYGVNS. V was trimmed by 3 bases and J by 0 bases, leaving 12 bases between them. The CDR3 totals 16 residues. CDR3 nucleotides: TGTGCCAGCAGTGACCACGTCCTAGGCTCTGGAAACACCATATATTTT. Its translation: CASSDHVLGSGNTIYF.

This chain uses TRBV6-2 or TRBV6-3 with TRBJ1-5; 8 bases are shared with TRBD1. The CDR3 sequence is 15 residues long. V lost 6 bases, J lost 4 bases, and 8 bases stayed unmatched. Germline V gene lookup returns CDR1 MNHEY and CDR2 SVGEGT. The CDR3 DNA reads TGTGCCAGCAGCCCCTGGACAGGGCAGAATCAGCCCCAGCATTTT. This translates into CASSPWTGQNQPQHF.